The subject of this entry is one T cell receptor beta chain. This entry is derived from a study of shared clonotypes between healthy human individuals. Combining CD45RO+ cells with CCR7-negative CD45RA+ TemRA cells gave CD8 memory. Here immunoSEQ multiplex PCR was the method, and the copy in TCRdb shows in-frame clones only, minus some. The sample holds 600,000 to 750,000 clones; about nine tenths are singletons and the top ten take less than 40%. The sample taken for sequencing was memory CD8+ T cells from PBMCs. Noted subset: CD45RO+ cells pooled with CCR7-negative TemRA cells. The TCR originated in a young man in good health. Some clones in this sample may be carry-over from other donors' samples.

DNA of the CDR3: TGTGCCAGCAGTCTCGGACTAGCGGGACCGCTGCGAACAGATACGCAGTATTTT. Translation gives CASSLGLAGPLRTDTQYF. The V gene is TRBV28, the J gene TRBJ2-3; 12 bases are shared with TRBD2. Trimming removed 5 bases from V and 3 bases from J; junction bases left unmatched: 12. CDR3 length equals 18 residues. In germline, CDR1 is MDHEN, CDR2 SYDVKM.